The T cell receptor beta chain described here comes from a study of cytotoxic CD8 clonotypes in ibrutinib-treated CLL. For the study at large: The study included 11 relapsed/refractory and 15 treatment-naive patients; about 17 had IGHV unmutated disease. Whole-study findings and limits: Clonality at baseline surpassed age-matched healthy donors and tracked circulating CD8+ T-cell counts.

Genomic DNA in an amount of around 2.2 micrograms was extracted from cryopreserved PBMCs and used for the preparation of TCR beta libraries. Worth noting for this clone: Antigen unknown.

The CDR3 loop spans 19 amino acids. J gave up 3 bases and V 5 bases, and 16 bases lay outside the gene matches. The germline CDR1 and CDR2 sequences are SEHNR and FQNEAQ (reference sequence). Profiling relied on immunoSEQ multiplex PCR, and the TCRdb table lists in-frame clones only, not all of them. The sample has 200,000 to 250,000 clones; roughly three quarters are singletons. J is TRBJ2-7 and V is TRBV7-9; TRBD2 agrees at 13 bases. The sequence was collected from a human donor with chronic lymphocytic leukemia. Sequenced material: PBMCs, taken after 12 months of ibrutinib treatment. The DNA of the CDR3 is TGTGCCAGCAGCGCTAGGACAGGAGGGACTAGCGGGACCCTCTACGAGCAGTACTTC. Amino acids: CASSARTGGTSGTLYEQYF.